The 9 T cell receptor beta chains presented below share a single source sample, sequenced in a study of spatial heterogeneity in lung cancer. No antigen is known for these receptors. TCRdb fed the 5' RACE reads into MiXCR, producing one record per CDR3 protein. The data hold more than 10,000 distinct CDR3 sequences, with 5% to 6.5% observed a single time. As for time point: sample taken at primary tumor resection. Study-level points and caveats: It was found that expanded intratumoral alpha and beta TCR counts tracked tumor mutation counts.

This specimen was lung tumor tissue, taken at surgery. These receptors all come from a male donor with early-stage non-small cell lung cancer.

There are many counts of this clonotype. The chain joins TRBV30 to TRBJ2-5; maybe TRBD1 (6 bases). V shed 2 bases and J shed 5 bases, with 12 bases lying between them. The CDR3 extends over 13 amino acids. Germline V lookup: CDR1 GTSNPN, CDR2 SVGIG (reference sequence). CDR3 in amino acids: CAWSLGGLETQYF. CDR3 in DNA: TGTGCCTGGAGTCTTGGGGGCTTGGAGACCCAGTACTTC.

Ten or more counts support this clonotype. The CDR3 DNA reads as TGTGCCAGCTCACCCGAGATTGCGAACACCGGGGAGCTGTTTTTT. Translation: CASSPEIANTGELFF. The V and J genes are TRBV18 and TRBJ2-2; D gene ambiguous. Germline V gives CDR1 KGHSH, CDR2 LQKENI. The ends were cut back, 3 bases at V and 0 bases at J, with 8 bases in the middle. This CDR3 has 15 amino acids.

In its sample, this clonotype was seen many times. This rearrangement joins TRBV19 to TRBJ2-5, with 10 bases lining up with TRBD2. CDR3 length: 18 residues. Germline V gene lookup returns CDR1 LNHDA and CDR2 SQIVND (reference sequence). V was pared by 0 bases and J by 2 bases, with 9 bases of the junction left unmatched. The CDR3: CASSIDLWTSGEQETQYF. In DNA form, the CDR3 reads TGTGCCAGTAGTATAGATCTATGGACTAGCGGAGAGCAAGAGACCCAGTACTTC.

In this sample, this clonotype turned up many times. The chain recombines TRBV7-2 with TRBJ1-1, with D hard to call. This CDR3 contains 13 residues. V lost 5 bases and J lost 4, with 11 bases in between. Germline values: CDR1 SGHTA, CDR2 FQGNSA. The chain's CDR3 is CASSARVGTEAFF. As DNA, the CDR3 is TGTGCCAGCAGCGCCCGCGTTGGCACTGAAGCTTTCTTT.

This clonotype has ten or more counts. The CDR3 loop is CASSSRTTGSGTQYF. CDR3 coding DNA: TGTGCCAGCAGTTCGAGAACCACAGGGTCAGGTACGCAGTATTTT. V gene TRBV27 combines with J gene TRBJ2-3; perhaps TRBD1 as D (6 bases). CDR1 and CDR2 (germline): MNHEY, SMNVEV (reference sequence). V was pared by 4 bases and J by 8 bases, with 19 bases between. The CDR3 loop spans 15 amino acids.

The sample holds many counts of this clonotype. This chain uses TRBV29-1 with TRBJ2-3; D is uncertain. Germline loops: CDR1 SQVTM, CDR2 ANQGSEA. Deletions cut 7 bases from V and 0 bases from J, with 17 bases between. The CDR3 totals 15 residues. This CDR3 is CSGFLGVTSTDTQYF. The DNA of the CDR3 is TGCAGCGGATTCCTAGGAGTCACTAGCACAGATACGCAGTATTTT.

This clonotype came up many times. The V call is TRBV7-2, the J call TRBJ1-2; D might be TRBD1 (6 bases). The germline CDR1 and CDR2 sequences are SGHTA and FQGNSA. With 5 bases removed from V and 7 bases from J, the gap between germline ends came to 11 bases. The CDR3 runs to 12 residues. DNA for the CDR3: TGTGCCAGCAGCCCTACAGGGCTTGGCTACACCTTC. Translated, it gives CASSPTGLGYTF.

This clonotype was seen at least ten times. The chain is built from TRBV12-3 or TRBV12-4 and TRBJ2-7; TRBD2 is a possible D gene (5 bases). There are 12 residues in the CDR3. The V end lost 0 bases, the J end lost 6 bases, and 6 bases lay between the germline ends. Here the CDR3 reads CASSLAEGEQYF. In DNA form, the CDR3 reads TGTGCCAGCAGTTTAGCCGAGGGCGAGCAGTACTTC.

This clonotype was found many times. The chain couples TRBV29-1 to TRBJ1-2; perhaps TRBD1 as D (6 bases). Germline lookup yields CDR1 SQVTM and CDR2 ANQGSEA. This CDR3 has 12 amino acids. Between the trimmed V and J ends, which lost 7 bases and 4 bases, there was a span of 13 bases. This CDR3 is CSGGGQGYGYTF. For the CDR3, the DNA is TGCAGCGGCGGGGGGCAGGGCTATGGCTACACCTTC.